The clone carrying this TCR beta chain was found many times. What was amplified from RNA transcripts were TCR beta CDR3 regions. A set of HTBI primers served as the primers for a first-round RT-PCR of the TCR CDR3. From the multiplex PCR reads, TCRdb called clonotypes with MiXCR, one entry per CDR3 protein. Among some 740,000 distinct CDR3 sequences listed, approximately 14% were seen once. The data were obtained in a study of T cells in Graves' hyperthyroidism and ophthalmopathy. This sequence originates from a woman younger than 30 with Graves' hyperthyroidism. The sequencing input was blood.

CDR3 sequence reads: CASSETSNSNQPQHF. CDR3 bases: TGTGCCAGCAGTGAGACGTCGAATAGCAATCAGCCCCAGCATTTT. The rearrangement joins TRBV6-4 to TRBJ1-5; D gene uncertain. Germline V gene lookup returns CDR1 MRHNA and CDR2 SNTAGT. The CDR3 totals 15 residues. With 3 bases removed from V and 0 bases from J, the gap between germline ends came to 9 bases.